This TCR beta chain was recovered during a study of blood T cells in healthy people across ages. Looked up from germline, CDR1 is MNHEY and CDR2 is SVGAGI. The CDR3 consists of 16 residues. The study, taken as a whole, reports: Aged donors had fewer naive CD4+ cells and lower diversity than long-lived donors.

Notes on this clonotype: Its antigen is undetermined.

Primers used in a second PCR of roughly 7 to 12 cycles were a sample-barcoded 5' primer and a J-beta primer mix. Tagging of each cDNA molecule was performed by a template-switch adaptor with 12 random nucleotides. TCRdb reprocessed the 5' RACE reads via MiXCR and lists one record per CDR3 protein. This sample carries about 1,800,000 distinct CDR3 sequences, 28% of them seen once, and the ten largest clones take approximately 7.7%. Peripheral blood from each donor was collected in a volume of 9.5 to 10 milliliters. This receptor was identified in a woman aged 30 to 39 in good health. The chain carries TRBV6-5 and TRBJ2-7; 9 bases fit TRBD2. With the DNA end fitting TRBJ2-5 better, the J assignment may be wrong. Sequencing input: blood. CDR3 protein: CASTRGGGRAEGTQYF. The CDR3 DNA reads TGTGCCAGCACTCGAGGGGGCGGGAGGGCCGAGGGGACCCAGTACTTC.